These T cell receptor beta chains were read from a single sample in a study of cytomegalovirus exposure and HLA in healthy donors. Sequencing used immunoSEQ multiplex PCR; TCRdb keeps in-frame clones, though not all of them. Seen here are some 190,000 clones, around 80% observed once, and the top ten hold approximately 1.3%. Sequenced input: PBMCs. Every receptor here comes from a man aged 18 to 30 in good health and CMV-seronegative. Each CDR3 is given with its conserved first and last residue. D genes are given only for firm matches. Clone size appears in some rows only: once, few, many, or a class for an expanded clone.

TRBD2	TRBV27	TRBJ2-5	few	CASSLSRLAGGLETQYF	TGTGCCAGCAGTTTATCCCGACTAGCGGGAGGGTTGGAGACCCAGTACTTC
TRBD1	TRBV7-6	TRBJ1-3	.	CASSLAGTGGNTIYF	TGTGCCAGCAGCTTAGCCGGGACAGGGGGAAACACCATATATTTT
TRBD2	TRBV4-3	TRBJ2-4	.	CASSQEAAGNIQYF	TGCGCCAGCAGCCAAGAGGCAGCGGGGAACATTCAGTACTTC
TRBD2	TRBV6-1	TRBJ2-3	few	CASSVLASGRADTQYF	TGTGCCAGCAGTGTCCTTGCTAGCGGGAGGGCAGATACGCAGTATTTT
TRBD1	TRBV7-9	TRBJ2-3	few	CASSFGQGASDTQYF	TGTGCCAGCAGCTTCGGACAGGGGGCTTCAGATACGCAGTATTTT
.	TRBV5-4	TRBJ1-4	.	CASSLGPATNEKLFF	TGTGCCAGCAGCTTGGGGCCTGCAACTAATGAAAAACTGTTTTTT
TRBD1	TRBV7-9	TRBJ1-6	.	CASSVWVGTGVAPLHF	TGTGCCAGCAGCGTATGGGTTGGGACAGGGGTTGCACCCCTCCACTTT
.	TRBV7-3	TRBJ1-6	once	CASSSLGHNSPLHF	TGTGCCAGCAGCTCTCTGGGGCATAATTCACCCCTCCACTTT
.	TRBV5-1	TRBJ1-4	.	CASSLGQRGELFF	TGCGCCAGCAGCTTGGGACAGCGGGGCGAACTGTTTTTT
.	TRBV4-3	TRBJ2-2	many	CASSQAAVTGELFF	TGCGCCAGCAGCCAAGCTGCAGTCACCGGGGAGCTGTTTTTT
.	TRBV7-9	TRBJ1-1	.	CASSLYPRSRGEAFF	TGTGCCAGCAGCTTATACCCAAGGTCTAGGGGTGAAGCTTTCTTT
.	TRBV18	TRBJ1-1	.	CASSPQLQGTEAFF	TGTGCCAGCTCACCACAACTACAGGGAACTGAAGCTTTCTTT
TRBD1	TRBV7-9	TRBJ1-1	.	CSSSLPRTGGWNTEAFF	TGTTCCAGCAGCTTACCACGGACAGGGGGATGGAACACTGAAGCTTTCTTT
.	TRBV19	TRBJ1-2	.	CASSIGSGTTYGYTF	TGTGCCAGTAGTATTGGATCCGGGACAACGTATGGCTACACCTTC
TRBD2	TRBV27	TRBJ2-3	.	CASSFAGEGDTQYF	TGTGCCAGCAGTTTCGCGGGGGAGGGAGATACGCAGTATTTT
TRBD1	TRBV11-3	TRBJ2-7	.	CASRGQGLTYEQYF	TGTGCCAGCAGAGGACAGGGGCTAACCTACGAGCAGTACTTC
.	TRBV27	TRBJ2-7	once	CASTLWVADDYEQYF	TGTGCCAGCACCCTATGGGTAGCGGACGACTACGAGCAGTACTTC